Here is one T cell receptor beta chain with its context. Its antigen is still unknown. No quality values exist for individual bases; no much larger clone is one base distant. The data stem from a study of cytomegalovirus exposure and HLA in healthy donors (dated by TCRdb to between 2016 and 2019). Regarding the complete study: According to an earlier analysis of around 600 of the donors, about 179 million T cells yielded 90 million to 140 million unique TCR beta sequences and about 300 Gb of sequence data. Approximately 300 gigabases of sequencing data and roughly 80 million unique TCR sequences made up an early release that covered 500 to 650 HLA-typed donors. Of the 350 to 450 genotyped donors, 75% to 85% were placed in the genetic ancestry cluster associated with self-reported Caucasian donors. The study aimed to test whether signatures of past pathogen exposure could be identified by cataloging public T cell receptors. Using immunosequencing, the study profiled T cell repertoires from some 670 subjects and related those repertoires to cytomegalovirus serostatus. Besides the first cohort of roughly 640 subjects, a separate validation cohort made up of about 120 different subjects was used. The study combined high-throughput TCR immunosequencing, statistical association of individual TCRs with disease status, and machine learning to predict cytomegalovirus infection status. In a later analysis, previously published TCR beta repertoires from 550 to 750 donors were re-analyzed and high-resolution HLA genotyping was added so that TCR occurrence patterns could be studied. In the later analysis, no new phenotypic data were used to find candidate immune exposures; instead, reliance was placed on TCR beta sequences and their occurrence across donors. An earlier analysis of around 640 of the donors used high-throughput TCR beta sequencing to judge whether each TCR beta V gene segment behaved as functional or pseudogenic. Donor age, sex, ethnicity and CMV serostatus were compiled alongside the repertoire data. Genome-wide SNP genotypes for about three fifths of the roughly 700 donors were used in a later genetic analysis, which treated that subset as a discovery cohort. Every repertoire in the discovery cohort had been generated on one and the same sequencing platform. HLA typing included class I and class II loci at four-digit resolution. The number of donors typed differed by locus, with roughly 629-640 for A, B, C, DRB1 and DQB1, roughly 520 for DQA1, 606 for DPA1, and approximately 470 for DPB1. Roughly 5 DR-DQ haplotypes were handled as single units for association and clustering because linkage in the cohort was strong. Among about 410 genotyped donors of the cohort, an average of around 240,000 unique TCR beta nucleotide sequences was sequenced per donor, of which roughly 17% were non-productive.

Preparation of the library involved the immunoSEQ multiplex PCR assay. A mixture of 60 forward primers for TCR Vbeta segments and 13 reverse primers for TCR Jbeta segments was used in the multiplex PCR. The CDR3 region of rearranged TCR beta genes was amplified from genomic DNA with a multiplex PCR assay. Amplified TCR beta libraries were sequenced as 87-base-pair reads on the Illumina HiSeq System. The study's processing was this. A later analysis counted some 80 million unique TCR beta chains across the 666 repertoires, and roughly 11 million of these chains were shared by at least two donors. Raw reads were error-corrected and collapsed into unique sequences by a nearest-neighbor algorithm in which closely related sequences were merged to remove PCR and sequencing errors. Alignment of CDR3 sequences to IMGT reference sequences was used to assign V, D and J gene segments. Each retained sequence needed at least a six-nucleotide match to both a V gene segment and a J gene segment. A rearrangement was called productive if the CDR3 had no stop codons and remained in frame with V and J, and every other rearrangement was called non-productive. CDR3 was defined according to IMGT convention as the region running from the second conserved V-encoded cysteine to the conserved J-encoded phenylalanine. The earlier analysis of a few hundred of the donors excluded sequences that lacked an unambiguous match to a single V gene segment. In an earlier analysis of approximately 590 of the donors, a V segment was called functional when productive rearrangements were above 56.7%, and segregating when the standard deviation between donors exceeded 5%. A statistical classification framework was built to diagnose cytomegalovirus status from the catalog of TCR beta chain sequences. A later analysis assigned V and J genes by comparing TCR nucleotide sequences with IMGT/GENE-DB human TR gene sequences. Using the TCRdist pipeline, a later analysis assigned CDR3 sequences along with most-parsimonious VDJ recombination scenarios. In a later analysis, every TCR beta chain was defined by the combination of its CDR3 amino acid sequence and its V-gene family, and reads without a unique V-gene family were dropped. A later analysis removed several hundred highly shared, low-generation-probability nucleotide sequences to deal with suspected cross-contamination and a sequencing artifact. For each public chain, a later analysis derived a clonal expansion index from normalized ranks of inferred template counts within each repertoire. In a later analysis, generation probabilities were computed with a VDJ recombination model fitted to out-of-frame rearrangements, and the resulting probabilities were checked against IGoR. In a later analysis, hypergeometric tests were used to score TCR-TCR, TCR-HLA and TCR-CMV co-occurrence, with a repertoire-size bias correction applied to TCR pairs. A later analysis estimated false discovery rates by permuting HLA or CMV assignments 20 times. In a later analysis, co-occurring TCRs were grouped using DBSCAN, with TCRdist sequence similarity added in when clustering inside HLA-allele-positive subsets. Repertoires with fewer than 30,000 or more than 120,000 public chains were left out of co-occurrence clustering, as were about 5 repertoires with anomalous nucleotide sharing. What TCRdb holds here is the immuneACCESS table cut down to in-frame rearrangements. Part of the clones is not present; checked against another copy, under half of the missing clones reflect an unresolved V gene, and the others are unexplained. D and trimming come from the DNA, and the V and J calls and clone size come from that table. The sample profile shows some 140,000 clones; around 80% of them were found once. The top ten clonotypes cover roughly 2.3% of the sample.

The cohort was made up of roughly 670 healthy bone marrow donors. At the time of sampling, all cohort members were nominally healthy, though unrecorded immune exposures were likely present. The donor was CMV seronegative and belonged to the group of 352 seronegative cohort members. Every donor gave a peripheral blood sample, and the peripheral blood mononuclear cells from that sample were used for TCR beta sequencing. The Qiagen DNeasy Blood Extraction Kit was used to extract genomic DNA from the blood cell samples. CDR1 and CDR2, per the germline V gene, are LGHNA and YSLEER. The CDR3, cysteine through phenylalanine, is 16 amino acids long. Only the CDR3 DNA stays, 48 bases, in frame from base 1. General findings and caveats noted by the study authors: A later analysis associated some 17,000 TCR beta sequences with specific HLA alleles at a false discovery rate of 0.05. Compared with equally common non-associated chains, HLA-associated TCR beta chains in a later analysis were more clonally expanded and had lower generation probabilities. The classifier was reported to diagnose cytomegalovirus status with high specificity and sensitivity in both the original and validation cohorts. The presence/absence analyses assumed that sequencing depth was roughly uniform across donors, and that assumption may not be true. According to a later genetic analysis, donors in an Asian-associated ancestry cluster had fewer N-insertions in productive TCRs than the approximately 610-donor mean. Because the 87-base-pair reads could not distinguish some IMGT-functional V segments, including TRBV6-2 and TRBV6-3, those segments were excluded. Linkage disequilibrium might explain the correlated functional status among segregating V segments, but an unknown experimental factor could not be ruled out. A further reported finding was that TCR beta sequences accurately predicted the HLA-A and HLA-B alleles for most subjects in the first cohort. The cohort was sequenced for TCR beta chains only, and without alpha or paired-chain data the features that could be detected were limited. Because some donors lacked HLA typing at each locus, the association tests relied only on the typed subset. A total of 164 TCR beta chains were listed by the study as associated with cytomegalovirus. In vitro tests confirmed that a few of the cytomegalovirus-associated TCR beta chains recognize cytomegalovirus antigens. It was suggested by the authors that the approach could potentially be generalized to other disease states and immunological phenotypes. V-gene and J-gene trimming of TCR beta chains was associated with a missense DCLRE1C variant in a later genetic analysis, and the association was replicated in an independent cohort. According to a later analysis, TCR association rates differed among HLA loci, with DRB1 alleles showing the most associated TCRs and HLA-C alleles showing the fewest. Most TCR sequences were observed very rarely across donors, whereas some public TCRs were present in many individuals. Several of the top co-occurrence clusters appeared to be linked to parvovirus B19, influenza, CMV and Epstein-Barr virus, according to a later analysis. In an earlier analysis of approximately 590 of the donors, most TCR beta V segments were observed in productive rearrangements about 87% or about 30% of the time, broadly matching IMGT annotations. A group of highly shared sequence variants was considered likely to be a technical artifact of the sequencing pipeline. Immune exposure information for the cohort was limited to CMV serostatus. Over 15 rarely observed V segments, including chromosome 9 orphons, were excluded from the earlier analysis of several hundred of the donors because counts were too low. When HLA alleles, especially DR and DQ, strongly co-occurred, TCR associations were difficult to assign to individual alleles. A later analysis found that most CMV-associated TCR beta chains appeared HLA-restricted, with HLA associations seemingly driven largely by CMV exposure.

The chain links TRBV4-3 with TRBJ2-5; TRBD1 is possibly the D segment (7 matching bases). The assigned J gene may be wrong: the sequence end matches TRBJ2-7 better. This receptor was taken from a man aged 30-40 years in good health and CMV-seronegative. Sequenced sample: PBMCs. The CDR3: CASSQDRRGLLFEQYF. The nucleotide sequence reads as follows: TGCGCCAGCAGCCAAGATCGGAGGGGGCTACTATTCGAGCAGTACTTC.